This T cell receptor (beta chain) came from a study of T-cell memory formation after mild COVID-19. Germline CDR1 LGHNA, CDR2 YNFKEQ. V gave up 0 bases and J gave up 7 bases, with 10 bases separating them. This CDR3 has 14 residues. General study findings and limits: Among CD4+ contracting clones, most were CM and EM, and CD8+ ones EMRA. Researchers could not confirm that second-wave clones peaking on day 37 targeted SARS-CoV-2.

This clonotype was detected only a few times. Its antigen is as yet unknown. TCRdb itself ran the 5' RACE reads through MiXCR, one entry per CDR3 protein. The profile shows hundreds of thousands of distinct CDR3 sequences, approximately 14% of them singletons. Sequencing was carried out using PBMCs or a T cell subset sorted from them (not recorded which). The TCR originated in a man between 18 and 35 years old who had mild COVID-19 (a few samples of this study predate the infection). Cell type and time point are not known. The chain links TRBV4-2 to TRBJ1-5; weak D call: TRBD1 (5 bases). CDR3 coding DNA: TGTGCCAGCAGCCAAGAATATGAGGGGCAGCCCCAGCATTTT. Encoded protein: CASSQEYEGQPQHF.